The 3 T cell receptor beta chains below were found in one sample sequenced in a study of CD8 T cells in ankylosing spondylitis. Their recognized antigens are unknown. Overall study results and limits: In ankylosing spondylitis blood, a motif of about eight highly homologous TCR beta variants appeared characteristic.

TCRdb processed the 5' RACE reads anew with MiXCR; each CDR3 protein has one entry. The sample carries about 700,000 distinct CDR3 sequences, about 20% recorded once. What was sequenced was blood, either unsorted or a sorted T cell fraction (not recorded which). The receptors stem from a male donor with ankylosing spondylitis.

The chain links TRBV9 to TRBJ2-2; possible D gene TRBD1, 5 bases. CDR3 length: 14 residues. V was trimmed by 5 bases and J by 8 bases, leaving 16 bases between them. The germline CDR1 and CDR2 sequences are SGDLS and YYNGEE. CDR3 amino acids: CASSDGQLGGELFF. The CDR3 DNA is TGTGCCAGCAGTGATGGACAACTCGGTGGGGAGCTGTTTTTT.

This clonotype was picked up many times. The rearrangement uses TRBV4-1 and TRBJ1-2; D gene uncertain. V dropped 3 bases and J dropped 4 bases, with 9 bases sitting between them. The CDR3 has 13 amino acids. Germline CDR1 is MGHRA and CDR2 is YSYEKL. As DNA, the CDR3 is TGCGCCAGCAGCCAGCTTATCAGCTATGGCTACACCTTC. Protein product: CASSQLISYGYTF.

The chain employs TRBV4-2 and TRBJ2-4; 12 bases line up with TRBD2. The V segment lost 4 bases and the J segment 0 bases; nucleotides outside the gene matches: 13. Germline V gene sequence: CDR1 LGHNA, CDR2 YNFKEQ. CDR3 length: 20 amino acids. As DNA, the CDR3 is TGTGCCAGCAGCCCAAGACTAGCGGGAGCCGAAGTACTAGCCAAAAACATTCAGTACTTC. As protein: CASSPRLAGAEVLAKNIQYF.